These T cell receptor beta chains were read from a single sample in a study of glioma-infiltrating T cells after dendritic cell vaccination. The method was immunoSEQ multiplex PCR; TCRdb's version includes in-frame clones alone and lacks a portion of them. The table has about 24,000 clones, over 85% seen once. This specimen consisted of blood, obtained after dendritic cell vaccination. The source of these receptors is a human donor with glioblastoma. Both conserved end residues are part of each CDR3. A D gene is named only where the DNA matches it firmly. Not every row has a clone size; where given, it reads once, few, many or a size class.

J gene,D gene,V gene,clone size,CDR3 protein,CDR3 DNA
TRBJ1-5,-,TRBV6-5,few,CASREYVGRNQPQHF,TGTGCCAGCAGGGAATACGTCGGCAGGAATCAGCCCCAGCATTTT
TRBJ1-5,-,TRBV6-1,-,CASSGDTGNQPQHF,TGTGCCAGCAGTGGAGATACAGGGAATCAGCCCCAGCATTTT
TRBJ2-7,-,TRBV13,-,CASSSQGYEQYF,TGTGCCAGCAGCTCCCAGGGCTACGAGCAGTACTTC
TRBJ1-6,TRBD1,TRBV4-1,-,CASSQDRDRVNSPLHF,TGCGCCAGCAGCCAAGACCGGGACAGGGTTAATTCACCCCTCCACTTT
TRBJ2-3,-,TRBV30,once,CAWSGGSTDTQYF,TGTGCCTGGAGCGGGGGAAGCACAGATACGCAGTATTTT
TRBJ2-1,TRBD2,TRBV30,-,CAWSYTSGGARNEQFF,TGTGCCTGGAGTTATACTAGCGGGGGGGCCAGGAATGAGCAGTTCTTC
TRBJ1-1,-,TRBV19,-,CASIIIGGNTEAFF,TGTGCCAGTATCATCATCGGGGGGAACACTGAAGCTTTCTTT
TRBJ1-4,-,TRBV5-1,-,CASSILPPESTNEKLFF,TGCGCCAGCAGCATCTTACCTCCGGAGTCAACTAATGAAAAACTGTTTTTT
TRBJ1-5,-,TRBV4-2,few,CASSQDWHSKNQPQHF,TGTGCCAGCAGCCAAGATTGGCACAGTAAGAATCAGCCCCAGCATTTT
TRBJ2-3,TRBD2,TRBV27,-,CASSSGLDWTDTQYF,TGTGCCAGCAGTTCGGGACTAGATTGGACAGATACGCAGTATTTT
TRBJ1-1,TRBD1,TRBV12-5,once,CASGLDSGGGYTEAFF,TGTGCTAGTGGTTTGGACTCAGGGGGCGGGTACACTGAAGCTTTCTTT
TRBJ2-1,TRBD2,TRBV5-4,-,CASSSTYGTRPFF,TGTGCCAGCAGCTCGACATACGGGACTAGGCCGTTCTTC
TRBJ2-7,-,TRBV10-2,-,CASTVNTYEQYF,TGCGCCAGCACCGTCAATACATACGAGCAGTACTTC
TRBJ2-1,-,TRBV7-8,-,CASSPEPGGVNNEQFF,TGTGCCAGCAGCCCCGAACCGGGGGGCGTGAACAATGAGCAGTTCTTC
TRBJ2-5,-,TRBV6-5,-,CASSTQGETQYF,TGTGCCAGCAGTACCCAGGGGGAGACCCAGTACTTC
TRBJ1-3,-,TRBV7-2,-,CAGTREVSGNTIYF,TGTGCAGGCACCCGAGAGGTGTCTGGAAACACCATATATTTT
TRBJ2-3,TRBD2,TRBV6-1,-,CASSDAPGTRKADTQYF,TGTGCCAGCAGTGATGCTCCCGGGACTAGGAAGGCAGATACGCAGTATTTT
TRBJ1-1,-,TRBV6-5,once,CASSHGTSEAFF,TGTGCCAGCAGCCATGGGACATCCGAAGCTTTCTTT
TRBJ2-5,-,TRBV4-2,once,CASSQTGGEETQYF,TGTGCCAGCAGCCAAACGGGGGGCGAAGAGACCCAGTACTTC
TRBJ1-4,-,TRBV5-1,-,CASSPGNGLGEKLFF,TGCGCCAGCAGTCCAGGGAACGGACTAGGGGAAAAACTGTTTTTT
TRBJ2-5,TRBD1,TRBV5-1,-,CASSLEGAKTQYF,TGCGCCAGCAGCTTGGAGGGGGCGAAGACCCAGTACTTC
TRBJ2-5,-,TRBV18,-,CASSPPTQETQYF,TGTGCCAGCTCACCACCGACACAAGAGACCCAGTACTTC
TRBJ1-1,-,TRBV2,-,CASSEGVGKAFF,TGTGCCAGCAGTGAAGGGGTCGGGAAAGCTTTCTTT
TRBJ2-6,TRBD1,TRBV5-1,-,CASSLQGSGANVLTF,TGCGCCAGCAGCTTACAGGGGTCTGGGGCCAACGTCCTGACTTTC
TRBJ2-1,TRBD2,TRBV11-2,-,CASSPPTSPSEQFF,TGTGCCAGCAGCCCACCGACTAGCCCCTCCGAGCAGTTCTTC
TRBJ2-7,-,TRBV7-8,-,CASSLGGDSATYEQYF,TGTGCCAGCAGCTTAGGGGGGGACAGTGCTACCTACGAGCAGTACTTC
TRBJ2-7,TRBD1,TRBV27,few,CASTTRGTGTGALEQYF,TGTGCCAGCACTACGCGGGGGACCGGGACAGGGGCTCTGGAGCAGTACTTC
TRBJ2-1,-,TRBV6-5,-,CASSPRQGGVGEQFF,TGTGCCAGCAGTCCCAGACAGGGAGGAGTGGGTGAGCAGTTCTTC
TRBJ2-1,TRBD2,TRBV5-4,-,CASSWGIRGESSYNEQFF,TGTGCCAGCAGCTGGGGGATCCGGGGGGAGAGCTCCTACAATGAGCAGTTCTTC
TRBJ2-7,TRBD1,TRBV18,-,CASSDQGQGVVEQYF,TGTGCCAGCTCCGACCAGGGACAGGGAGTTGTGGAGCAGTACTTC
TRBJ1-1,TRBD1,TRBV6-1,-,CASSEAPGQQNAEAFF,TGTGCCAGCAGTGAAGCCCCGGGACAGCAGAACGCTGAAGCTTTCTTT
TRBJ2-1,TRBD2,TRBV2,-,CASRGGGEQFF,TGTGCCAGCAGGGGCGGGGGTGAGCAGTTCTTC
TRBJ2-1,TRBD2,TRBV5-6,-,CASSWTSGGLSSYNEQFF,TGTGCCAGCAGCTGGACTAGCGGGGGCCTAAGCTCCTACAATGAGCAGTTCTTC
TRBJ1-5,-,TRBV6-6,once,CASTTTTGGNQPQHF,TGTGCCAGCACCACCACTACGGGGGGCAATCAGCCCCAGCATTTT
TRBJ2-1,TRBD1,TRBV4-1,-,CASSQVGQTNEQFF,TGCGCCAGCAGCCAAGTGGGACAGACAAATGAGCAGTTCTTC
TRBJ2-1,TRBD2,TRBV6-6,-,CASSDPGTRRHEQFF,TGTGCCAGCAGTGACCCCGGGACTAGGAGGCATGAGCAGTTCTTC
TRBJ2-2,-,TRBV25-1,once,CASSDTSYTGELFF,TGTGCCAGCAGTGATACTAGCTATACCGGGGAGCTGTTTTTT
TRBJ1-1,-,TRBV6-5,few,CASNPSGGRNTEAFF,TGTGCCAGCAACCCTTCGGGGGGAAGGAACACTGAAGCTTTCTTT
TRBJ2-3,TRBD1,TRBV19,-,CASSREGAMTDTQYF,TGTGCCAGTAGCCGAGAGGGGGCGATGACAGATACGCAGTATTTT
TRBJ2-7,-,TRBV28,-,CASSYPSRTYEQYF,TGTGCCAGCAGTTATCCCAGCAGGACCTACGAGCAGTACTTC
TRBJ2-7,TRBD1,TRBV6-1,-,CACSPGQGSYEQYF,TGTGCCTGCTCCCCGGGACAGGGATCCTACGAGCAGTACTTC
TRBJ2-7,TRBD2,TRBV5-4,-,CASSWGLETSGIYEQYF,TGTGCCAGCAGCTGGGGGTTGGAGACTAGCGGAATCTACGAGCAGTACTTC
TRBJ1-2,-,TRBV6-1,-,CASSGGGRGWYGYTF,TGTGCCAGCAGTGGGGGTGGGAGGGGTTGGTATGGCTACACCTTC
TRBJ2-5,TRBD1,TRBV5-4,-,CASSWDRREETQYF,TGTGCCAGCAGCTGGGACAGACGGGAAGAGACCCAGTACTTC
TRBJ2-7,-,TRBV4-1,-,CASSQVANSYEQYF,TGCGCCAGCAGCCAAGTCGCCAACTCCTACGAGCAGTACTTC
TRBJ2-2,-,TRBV4-1,-,CASSQPDSFTGELFF,TGCGCCAGCAGCCAGCCGGACAGTTTCACCGGGGAGCTGTTTTTT
TRBJ2-7,-,TRBV11-1,-,CASSHDAAYEQYF,TGTGCCAGCAGCCATGACGCGGCCTACGAGCAGTACTTC
TRBJ2-5,-,TRBV5-8,few,CASTPRLVQETQYF,TGTGCCAGCACCCCCCGTCTCGTCCAAGAGACCCAGTACTTC
TRBJ2-1,-,TRBV5-4,-,CASSLDGDNEQFF,TGTGCCAGCAGCTTGGACGGTGATAATGAGCAGTTCTTC
TRBJ2-3,TRBD2,TRBV13,-,CASSLLAGASWQYF,TGTGCCAGCAGCTTACTAGCGGGGGCTTCGTGGCAGTATTTT
TRBJ1-2,-,TRBV2,few,CASSEAPGGYTF,TGTGCCAGCAGTGAAGCGCCCGGTGGCTACACCTTC